The rows below give T cell receptor beta chains drawn from one sample of a study of blood T cell repertoires in COVID-19. Sequencing was performed with immunoSEQ multiplex PCR; in TCRdb, only in-frame clones are kept and a portion is missing. This sample has 300,000 to 450,000 clones, with roughly 85% found just once. Source material: peripheral blood. The origin of the receptors is a woman aged 18 to 35 with acute or convalescent COVID-19. CDR3s include the opening cysteine and the closing phenylalanine or tryptophan. D genes are given only for firm matches. Where a row states a size, it is once, few, many or the class of an expanded clone; other rows omit it.

v_gene | abundance | d_gene | CDR3aa
TRBV9 | . | . | CASSVGGHADEAFF
TRBV15 | . | . | CATSSEADTQYF
TRBV25-1 | . | TRBD1 | CASSGRDSDNQPQHF
TRBV7-9 | . | . | CASSPHTSYNEQFF
TRBV2 | few | . | CASSTAGPQHF
TRBV28 | . | . | CASSFRGYSNQPQHF
TRBV29-1 | . | . | CSVESMNTEAFF
TRBV27 | . | . | CASSSARRGNTGELFF
TRBV5-1 | . | . | CASRAGATPYNEQFF
TRBV9 | . | TRBD1 | CASRGGTGGEGTYVYF
TRBV7-9 | . | . | CASSLATGPNQPQHF
TRBV12-5 | . | . | CASGRTSSTDTQYF
TRBV18 | . | . | CASSRRDSYEQYF
TRBV30 | . | . | CAWSGMGAVGQYF
TRBV11-2 | . | TRBD1 | CASSSRGTVPYEQYF
TRBV9 | . | . | CASSPSGRGTEAFF
TRBV30 | . | . | CAWSPEGPGGPGGHEQFF
TRBV7-9 | . | . | CASSPTTGAANYGYTF
TRBV28 | . | . | CASSTPGLNTEAFF
TRBV9 | . | . | CASSARAGAGETQYF
TRBV9 | . | . | CASSPGTRDTEAFF
TRBV7-9 | . | . | CASSVRGFGNTIYF
TRBV19 | . | . | CASSIGAYLSNQPQHF
TRBV6-5 | . | . | CASSYSSGSYNEQFF
TRBV28 | . | TRBD2 | CASRGLAEYNEQFF
TRBV28 | . | . | CASSLSGGDTDTQYF
TRBV18 | . | TRBD1 | CASSSGTGNAGELFF
TRBV6-5 | . | TRBD1 | CASTQRQGDSYEQYF
TRBV2 | . | . | CASRPGRAAEKLFF
TRBV15 | . | . | CATSRRRGNEQYF
TRBV5-1 | . | TRBD1 | CASSLAEGAETQYF
TRBV19 | . | TRBD2 | CASSISGGVSYEQYF
TRBV19 | . | TRBD1 | CASSIRGQGLSRANTEAFF
TRBV9 | . | . | CASTGQPTDPNTGELFF
TRBV10-2 | few | . | CASRTRGGTEAFF
TRBV10-3 | . | . | CAISESDQRGYTF
TRBV27 | . | . | CASSLNGIGSYEQYF
TRBV19 | . | TRBD1 | CASSNTGTGHTGELFF
TRBV10-2 | . | . | CASSGYREETQYF
TRBV9 | . | . | CASSVAGQSNEKLFF
TRBV27 | . | TRBD1 | CASVGGTGANYGYTF
TRBV12-3/TRBV12-4 | . | . | CASSFRVQPQHF
TRBV9 | . | TRBD1 | CASSNTGENTEAFF
TRBV19 | . | . | CASSTSTATYEQYF
TRBV9 | once | TRBD2 | CASSVGLAGNGELFF
TRBV12-5 | . | TRBD1 | CASSDRGNIQYF
TRBV19 | . | . | CASRIERLVETQYF
TRBV10-1 | . | TRBD2 | CASSAGTSGGLEQFF
TRBV10-2 | . | TRBD1 | CASSTRQGTFDYGYTF
TRBV9 | once | . | CASSVIGAAEQFF
TRBV7-8 | . | TRBD1 | CASSSDRVGYGYTF
TRBV29-1 | . | . | CSARSGELFF
TRBV6-5 | . | TRBD1 | CASKVSWTGVYEQYF
TRBV9 | . | . | CASTPGTKIYNEQFF
TRBV4-1 | . | TRBD1 | CASSQDSGTGATGELFF
TRBV10-1 | . | . | CASRARLEEEAFF
TRBV7-9 | . | . | CASSLQGLSNEQFF
TRBV4-2 | once | TRBD2 | CASSQQRGYNEQFF
TRBV7-8 | . | . | CASSFNFRGAGYEQYF
TRBV24-1 | . | TRBD1 | CATSDKGTGQDNEQFF